These T cell receptor beta chains were read from a single sample in a study of control samples from healthy donors and cancer patients. Clones were read by immunoSEQ multiplex PCR, and TCRdb kept only the in-frame ones, dropping some. The table shows 60,000 to 75,000 clones, with roughly nine tenths occurring only once. The sample was PBMCs. These TCRs come from a man aged 55 to 70 with colorectal cancer. CDR3s include the opening cysteine and the closing phenylalanine or tryptophan. D genes are given only for firm matches. Size is omitted from some rows. Given values are once, few, many or a class for expanded clones.

V	J	size	D	CDR3	DNA
TRBV5-1	TRBJ1-2	.	.	CASSLGGREGYTF	TGCGCCAGCAGCTTGGGGGGCAGAGAAGGCTACACCTTC
TRBV5-4	TRBJ1-4	.	.	CASSSGGGTFRGEKLFF	TGTGCCAGCAGCTCCGGGGGTGGGACCTTCAGGGGTGAAAAACTGTTTTTT
TRBV11-3	TRBJ1-1	.	TRBD1	CASSLSPDRGTEAFF	TGTGCCAGCAGCCTCTCTCCCGACAGGGGGACTGAAGCTTTCTTT
TRBV11-3	TRBJ2-7	.	TRBD1	CASSADRVGYEQYF	TGTGCCAGCAGCGCGGACAGGGTCGGCTACGAGCAGTACTTC
TRBV12-3/TRBV12-4	TRBJ2-5	.	.	CASRRGETQYF	TGTGCCAGCAGACGAGGGGAGACCCAGTACTTC
TRBV4-2	TRBJ2-5	.	TRBD2	CASSQGYSGGAQETQYF	TGTGCCAGCAGCCAAGGGTATAGCGGGGGGGCCCAAGAGACCCAGTACTTC
TRBV11-2	TRBJ2-1	.	TRBD1	CASSTGQTYNEQFF	TGTGCCAGCAGCACGGGACAGACTTACAATGAGCAGTTCTTC
TRBV7-9	TRBJ2-1	once	TRBD1	CASSLLDREYNEQFF	TGTGCCAGCAGCTTATTGGACAGGGAATACAATGAGCAGTTCTTC
TRBV7-2	TRBJ2-6	.	.	CASSLGNPGANVLTF	TGTGCCAGCAGCTTAGGGAACCCCGGGGCCAACGTCCTGACTTTC
TRBV28	TRBJ1-2	once	.	CASSLTGRNYGYTF	TGTGCCAGCAGTTTGACGGGCCGTAACTATGGCTACACCTTC
TRBV5-4	TRBJ2-3	once	.	CASRLSGDTQYF	TGTGCCAGCAGACTTAGCGGAGATACGCAGTATTTT
TRBV10-3	TRBJ2-5	once	.	CATRGRELGTQYF	TGTGCCACCAGGGGCAGGGAGTTAGGGACCCAGTACTTC
TRBV4-1	TRBJ2-4	.	TRBD1	CASSQERAGTGEVDIQYF	TGCGCCAGCAGCCAAGAGAGGGCCGGGACAGGGGAGGTGGACATTCAGTACTTC